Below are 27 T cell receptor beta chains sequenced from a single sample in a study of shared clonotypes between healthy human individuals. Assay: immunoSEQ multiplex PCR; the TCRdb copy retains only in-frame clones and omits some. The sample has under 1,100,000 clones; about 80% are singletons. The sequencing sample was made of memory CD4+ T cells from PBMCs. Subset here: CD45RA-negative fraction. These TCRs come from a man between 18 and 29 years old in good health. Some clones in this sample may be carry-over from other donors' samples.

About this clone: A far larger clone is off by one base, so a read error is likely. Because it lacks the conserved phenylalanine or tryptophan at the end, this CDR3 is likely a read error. The DNA of the CDR3 is TGTGCCAGCAGCTCCCTGGGGGCCTACGAGCAGTACCTC. It is translated as CASSSLGAYEQYL. The chain couples TRBV13 to TRBJ2-7, with D tentatively TRBD1 or TRBD2 (5 bases each). V was cut by 4 bases and J by 2 bases, with 9 bases left in between. The CDR3 has 13 amino acids. Looked up from germline, CDR1 is PRHDT and CDR2 is FYEKMQ (reference sequence).

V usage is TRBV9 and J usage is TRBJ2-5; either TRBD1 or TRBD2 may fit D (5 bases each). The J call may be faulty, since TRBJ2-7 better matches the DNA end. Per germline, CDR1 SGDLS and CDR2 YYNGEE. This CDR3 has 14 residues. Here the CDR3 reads CASSAGTFPYEQYF. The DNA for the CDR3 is TGTGCCAGCAGCGCCGGGACCTTCCCCTACGAGCAGTACTTC.

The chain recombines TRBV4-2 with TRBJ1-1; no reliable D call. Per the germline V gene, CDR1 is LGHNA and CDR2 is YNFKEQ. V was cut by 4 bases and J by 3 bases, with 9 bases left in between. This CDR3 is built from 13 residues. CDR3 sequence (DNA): TGTGCCAGCAGCCCAACAAGGGACACTGAAGCTTTCTTT. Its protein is CASSPTRDTEAFF.

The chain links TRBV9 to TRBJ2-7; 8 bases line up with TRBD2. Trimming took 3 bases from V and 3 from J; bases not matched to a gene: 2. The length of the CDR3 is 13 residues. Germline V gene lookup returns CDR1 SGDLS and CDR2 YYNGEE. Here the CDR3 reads CASSATSGYEQYF. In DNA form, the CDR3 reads TGTGCCAGCAGCGCCACTAGCGGCTACGAGCAGTACTTC.

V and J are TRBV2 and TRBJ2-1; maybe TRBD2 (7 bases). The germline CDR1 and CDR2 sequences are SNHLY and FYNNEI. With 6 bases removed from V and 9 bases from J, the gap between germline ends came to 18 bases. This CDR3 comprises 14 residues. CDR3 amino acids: CASSPGGGGSEQFF. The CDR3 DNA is TGTGCCAGCAGCCCCGGGGGCGGGGGCAGTGAGCAGTTCTTC.

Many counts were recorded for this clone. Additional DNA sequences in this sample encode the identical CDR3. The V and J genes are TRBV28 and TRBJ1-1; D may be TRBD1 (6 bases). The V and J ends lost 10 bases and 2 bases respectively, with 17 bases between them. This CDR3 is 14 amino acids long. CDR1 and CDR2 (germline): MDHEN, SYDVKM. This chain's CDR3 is CATIVGGHNTEAFF. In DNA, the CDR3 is TGTGCCACCATTGTTGGGGGACATAACACTGAAGCTTTCTTT.

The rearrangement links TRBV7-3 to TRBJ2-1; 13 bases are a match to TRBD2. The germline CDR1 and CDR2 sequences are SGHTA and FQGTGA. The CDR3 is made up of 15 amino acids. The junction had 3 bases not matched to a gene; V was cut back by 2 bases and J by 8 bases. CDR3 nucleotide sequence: TGTGCCAGCAGCTTAGGGACTAGCGGGACATATGAGCAGTTCTTC. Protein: CASSLGTSGTYEQFF.

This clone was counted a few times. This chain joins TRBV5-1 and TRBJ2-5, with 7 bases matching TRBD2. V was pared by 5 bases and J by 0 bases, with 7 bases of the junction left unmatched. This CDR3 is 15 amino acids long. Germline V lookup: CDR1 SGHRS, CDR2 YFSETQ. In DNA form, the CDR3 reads TGCGCCAGCAGTCGGGACGGGGGGTACCAAGAGACCCAGTACTTC. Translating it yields CASSRDGGYQETQYF.

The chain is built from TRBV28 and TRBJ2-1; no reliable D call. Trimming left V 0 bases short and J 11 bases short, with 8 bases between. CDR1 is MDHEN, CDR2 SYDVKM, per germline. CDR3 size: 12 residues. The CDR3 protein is CASSLWAEKQFF. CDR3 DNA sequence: TGTGCCAGCAGTTTATGGGCTGAGAAGCAGTTCTTC.

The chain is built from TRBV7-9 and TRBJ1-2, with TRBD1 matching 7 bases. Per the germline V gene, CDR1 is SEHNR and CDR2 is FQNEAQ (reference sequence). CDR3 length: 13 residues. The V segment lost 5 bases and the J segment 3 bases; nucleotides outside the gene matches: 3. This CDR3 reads CASSDDRDYGYTF. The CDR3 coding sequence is TGTGCCAGCAGCGATGACAGGGACTATGGCTACACCTTC.

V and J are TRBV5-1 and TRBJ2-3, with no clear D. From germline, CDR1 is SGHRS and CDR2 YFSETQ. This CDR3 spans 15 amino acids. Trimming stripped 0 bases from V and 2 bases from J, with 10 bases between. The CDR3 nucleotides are TGCGCCAGCAGCTTGGCCCCCAATCCCACAGATACGCAGTATTTT. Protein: CASSLAPNPTDTQYF.

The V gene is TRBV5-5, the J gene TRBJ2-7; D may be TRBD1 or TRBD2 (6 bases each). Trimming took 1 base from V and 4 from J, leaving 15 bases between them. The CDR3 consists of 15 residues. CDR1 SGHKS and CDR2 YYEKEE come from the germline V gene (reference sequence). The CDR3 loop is CASSLTGGQEYEQYF. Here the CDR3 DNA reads TGTGCCAGCAGCTTGACTGGGGGGCAGGAGTACGAGCAGTACTTC. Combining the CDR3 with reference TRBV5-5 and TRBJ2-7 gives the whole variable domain DAGVTQSPTHLIKTRGQQVTLRCSPISGHKSVSWYQQVLGQGPQFIFQYYEKEERGRGNFPDRFSARQFPNYSSELNVNALLLGDSALYLCASSLTGGQEYEQYFGPGTRLTVT.

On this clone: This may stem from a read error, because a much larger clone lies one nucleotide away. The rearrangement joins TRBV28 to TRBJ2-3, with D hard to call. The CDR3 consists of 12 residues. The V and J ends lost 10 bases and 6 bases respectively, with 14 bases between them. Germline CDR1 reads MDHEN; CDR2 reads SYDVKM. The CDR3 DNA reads TGTGCCACCAACCTGAGCCCGGATACGCAGTATTTT. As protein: CATNLSPDTQYF.

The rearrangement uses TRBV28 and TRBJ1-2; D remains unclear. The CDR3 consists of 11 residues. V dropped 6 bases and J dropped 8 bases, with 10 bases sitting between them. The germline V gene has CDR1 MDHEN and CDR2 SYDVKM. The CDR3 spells CASSPRSGYTF. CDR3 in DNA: TGTGCCAGCAGCCCGAGATCCGGCTACACCTTC.

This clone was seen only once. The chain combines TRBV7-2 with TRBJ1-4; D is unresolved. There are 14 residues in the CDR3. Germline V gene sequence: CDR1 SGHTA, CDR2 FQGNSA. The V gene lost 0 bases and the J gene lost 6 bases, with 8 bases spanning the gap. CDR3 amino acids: CASSLAGTHEKLFF. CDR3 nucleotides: TGTGCCAGCAGCTTAGCTGGCACCCATGAAAAACTGTTTTTT.

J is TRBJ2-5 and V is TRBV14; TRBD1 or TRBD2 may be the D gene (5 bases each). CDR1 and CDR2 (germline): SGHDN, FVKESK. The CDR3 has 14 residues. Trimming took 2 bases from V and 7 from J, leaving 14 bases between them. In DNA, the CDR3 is TGTGCCAGCAGCCAAAGCCTACGGGACGGGACCCAGTACTTC. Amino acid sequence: CASSQSLRDGTQYF.

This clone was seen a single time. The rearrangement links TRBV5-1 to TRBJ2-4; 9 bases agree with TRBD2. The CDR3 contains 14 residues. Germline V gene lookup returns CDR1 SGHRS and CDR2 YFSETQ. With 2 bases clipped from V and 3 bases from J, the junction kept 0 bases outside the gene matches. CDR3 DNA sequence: TGCGCCAGCAGCTTTAGCGGGGGCAAAAACATTCAGTACTTC. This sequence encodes CASSFSGGKNIQYF. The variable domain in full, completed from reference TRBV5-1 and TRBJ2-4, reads KAGVTQTPRYLIKTRGQQVTLSCSPISGHRSVSWYQQTPGQGLQFLFEYFSETQRNKGNFPGRFSGRQFSNSRSEMNVSTLELGDSALYLCASSFSGGKNIQYFGAGTRLSVL.

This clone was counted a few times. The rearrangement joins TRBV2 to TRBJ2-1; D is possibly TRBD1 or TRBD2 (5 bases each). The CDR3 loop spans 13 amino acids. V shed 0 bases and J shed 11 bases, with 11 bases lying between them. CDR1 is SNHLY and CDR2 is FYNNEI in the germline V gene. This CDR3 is CASSEAAGTQQFF. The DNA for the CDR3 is TGTGCCAGCAGTGAAGCCGCCGGGACCCAGCAGTTCTTC. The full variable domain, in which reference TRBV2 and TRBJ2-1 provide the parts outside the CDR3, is EPEVTQTPSHQVTQMGQEVILRCVPISNHLYFYWYRQILGQKVEFLVSFYNNEISEKSEIFDDQFSVERPDGSNFTLKIRSTKLEDSAMYFCASSEAAGTQQFFGPGTRLTVL.

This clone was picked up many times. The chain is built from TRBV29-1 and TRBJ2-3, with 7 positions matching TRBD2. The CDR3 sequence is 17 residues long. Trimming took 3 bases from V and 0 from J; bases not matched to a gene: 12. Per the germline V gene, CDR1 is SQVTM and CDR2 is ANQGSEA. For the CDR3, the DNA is TGCAGCGTTGATGATTCGGGCGGGAGTAGTAGCACAGATACGCAGTATTTT. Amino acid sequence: CSVDDSGGSSSTDTQYF.

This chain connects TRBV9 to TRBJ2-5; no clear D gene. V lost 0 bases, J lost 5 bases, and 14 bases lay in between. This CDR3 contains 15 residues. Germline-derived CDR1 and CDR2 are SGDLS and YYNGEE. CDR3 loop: CASSVGMVGWETQYF. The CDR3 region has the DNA TGTGCCAGCAGCGTAGGCATGGTGGGTTGGGAGACCCAGTACTTC.

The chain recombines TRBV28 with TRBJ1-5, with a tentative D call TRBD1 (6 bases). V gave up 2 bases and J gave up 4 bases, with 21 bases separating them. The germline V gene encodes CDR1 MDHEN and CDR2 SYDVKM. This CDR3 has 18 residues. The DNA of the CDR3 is TGTGCCAGCAGTTTACTGACGGCCGGGGGGCGCGTGAATCAGCCCCAGCATTTT. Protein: CASSLLTAGGRVNQPQHF.

The CDR3 here is CASSPYRGGEKLFF. DNA of the CDR3: TGTGCCAGCAGTCCGTACAGGGGCGGCGAAAAACTGTTTTTT. The chain has TRBV28 and TRBJ1-4; 7 nucleotides line up with TRBD1. CDR1 and CDR2 from the germline V gene are MDHEN and SYDVKM. CDR3 length: 14 amino acids. The V and J ends lost 5 bases and 8 bases, in that order; junction bases with no gene match: 8.

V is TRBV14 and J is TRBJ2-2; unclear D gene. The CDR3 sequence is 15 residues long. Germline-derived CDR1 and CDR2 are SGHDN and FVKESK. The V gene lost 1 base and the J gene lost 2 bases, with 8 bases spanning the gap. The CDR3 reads CASSQGPFNTGELFF. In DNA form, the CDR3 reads TGTGCCAGCAGCCAAGGGCCCTTTAACACCGGGGAGCTGTTTTTT.

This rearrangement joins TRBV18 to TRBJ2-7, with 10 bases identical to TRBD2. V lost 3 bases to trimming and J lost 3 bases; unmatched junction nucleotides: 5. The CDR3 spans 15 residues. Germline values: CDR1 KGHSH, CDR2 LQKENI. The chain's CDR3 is CASSPPSGSDYEQYF. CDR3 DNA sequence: TGTGCCAGCTCACCCCCTAGCGGGAGTGACTACGAGCAGTACTTC. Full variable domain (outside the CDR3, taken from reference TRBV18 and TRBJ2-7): NAGVMQNPRHLVRRRGQEARLRCSPMKGHSHVYWYRQLPEEGLKFMVYLQKENIIDESGMPKERFSAEFPKEGPSILRIQQVVRGDSAAYFCASSPPSGSDYEQYFGPGTRLTVT.

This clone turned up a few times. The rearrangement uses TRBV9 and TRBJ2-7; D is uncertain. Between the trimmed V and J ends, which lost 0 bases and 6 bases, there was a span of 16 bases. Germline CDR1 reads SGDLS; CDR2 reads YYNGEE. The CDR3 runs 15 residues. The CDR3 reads CASSVAPEVGSEQYF. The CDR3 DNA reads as TGTGCCAGCAGCGTAGCTCCTGAGGTGGGATCCGAGCAGTACTTC.

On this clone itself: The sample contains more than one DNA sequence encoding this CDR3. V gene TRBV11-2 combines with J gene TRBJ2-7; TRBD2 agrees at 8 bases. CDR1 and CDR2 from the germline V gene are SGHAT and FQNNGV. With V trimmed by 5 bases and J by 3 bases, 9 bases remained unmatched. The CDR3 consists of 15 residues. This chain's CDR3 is CASSLTSGSGYEQYF. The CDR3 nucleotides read TGTGCCAGCAGCCTCACTAGCGGCTCAGGCTACGAGCAGTACTTC.

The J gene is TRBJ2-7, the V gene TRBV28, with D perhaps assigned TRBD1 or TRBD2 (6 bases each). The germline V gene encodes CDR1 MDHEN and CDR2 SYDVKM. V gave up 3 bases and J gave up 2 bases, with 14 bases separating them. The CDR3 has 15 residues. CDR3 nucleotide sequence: TGTGCCAGCAGTTTCGGGAGAGGGGGACCCTACGAGCAGTACTTC. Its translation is CASSFGRGGPYEQYF.